This TCR beta chain was sequenced for a study of blood T cell repertoires in COVID-19. V shed 2 bases, J shed 3 bases, and the junction held 6 bases outside the gene matches. CDR1 is SGHVS and CDR2 is FNYEAQ in the germline V gene. The CDR3 contains 16 residues. Some clones are missing from TCRdb's copy, which holds only in-frame ones; the method was immunoSEQ multiplex PCR. The sample includes under 80,000 clones, more than 75% of them seen just once. This receptor was taken from a human donor in a cohort sampled during active COVID-19. The chain joins TRBV7-6 to TRBJ2-2; 7 positions match TRBD1. The sample taken for sequencing was peripheral blood. In nucleotides, the CDR3 is TGTGCCAGCAGCTTAAGGACAGGTGGGGACACCGGGGAGCTGTTTTTT. This translates into CASSLRTGGDTGELFF.